A single sample is the source of the 28 T cell receptor beta chains below, sequenced in a study of breast tumors, draining lymph nodes, adjacent tissues. A single record per CDR3 protein comes from TCRdb applying MiXCR to the multiplex PCR reads. Among about 150,000 distinct CDR3 sequences listed, approximately 30% were seen once. Axillary draining lymph nodes of breast cancer patients supplied the node samples. Sequenced input: axillary lymph node tissue. These receptors were obtained from a female donor with breast cancer. Some clones in this sample may be carry-over from other donors' samples.

This clonotype was observed at least ten times. The chain couples TRBV6-6 to TRBJ2-2; TRBD1 or TRBD2 may be the D gene (5 bases each). Germline lookup yields CDR1 MNHNY and CDR2 SVGAGI (reference sequence). The CDR3 has 16 amino acids. The ends were cut back, 4 bases at V and 3 bases at J, with 15 bases in the middle. DNA for the CDR3: TGTGCCAGCAGTTTAAGGCCGGGACCTCACACCGGGGAGCTGTTTTTT. Translated: CASSLRPGPHTGELFF.

This clonotype was counted at least ten times. The J gene is TRBJ1-6, the V gene TRBV5-1; TRBD1 agrees at 10 bases. Per the germline V gene, CDR1 is SGHRS and CDR2 is YFSETQ. The CDR3 sequence is 16 residues long. The V segment lost 4 bases and the J segment 8 bases; nucleotides outside the gene matches: 9. Written as DNA, the CDR3 is TGCGCCAGCAGCCCAGGAGGACAGGGGGTTTATTCACCCCTCCACTTT. It codes for CASSPGGQGVYSPLHF.

In this sample, this clonotype turned up many times. V and J are TRBV9 and TRBJ1-2, with D perhaps TRBD1 (6 bases). The CDR3 contains 13 residues. Germline CDR1 and CDR2: SGDLS and YYNGEE. Trimming stripped 0 bases from V and 8 bases from J, with 11 bases between. The chain's CDR3 is CASSVVQGGGYTF. In nucleotides, the CDR3 is TGTGCCAGCAGCGTAGTACAGGGAGGCGGCTACACCTTC. The entire variable domain, with the rest obtained from reference TRBV9 and TRBJ1-2, is as follows: DSGVTQTPKHLITATGQRVTLRCSPRSGDLSVYWYQQSLDQGLQFLIQYYNGEERAKGNILERFSAQQFPDLHSELNLSSLELGDSALYFCASSVVQGGGYTFGSGTRLTVV.

This clonotype was observed at least ten times. The chain couples TRBV11-2 to TRBJ1-4, with D tentatively TRBD1 (5 bases). From germline, CDR1 is SGHAT and CDR2 FQNNGV. V lost 5 bases and J 5 bases, leaving 24 bases between the germline ends. This CDR3 has 18 residues. CDR3 bases: TGTGCCAGCAGCAAGGGGAAGATGACAGTAACCCCCAATGAAAAACTGTTTTTT. Encoded protein: CASSKGKMTVTPNEKLFF. Full variable domain (remainder filled in from reference TRBV11-2 and TRBJ1-4): EAGVAQSPRYKIIEKRQSVAFWCNPISGHATLYWYQQILGQGPKLLIQFQNNGVVDDSQLPKDRFSAERLKGVDSTLKIQPAKLEDSAVYLCASSKGKMTVTPNEKLFFGSGTQLSVL.

This clonotype was detected ten times or more. The chain combines TRBV3-1 with TRBJ2-1, with D possibly matching TRBD1 (6 bases). Trimming left V 6 bases short and J 12 bases short, with 18 bases between. Looked up from germline, CDR1 is LGHDT and CDR2 is YNNKEL (reference sequence). This CDR3 spans 13 amino acids. CDR3 in DNA: TGTGCCAGCAGTCCCGACAGGTCGGTTCGGCAGTTCTTC. Its protein is CASSPDRSVRQFF.

This clonotype was seen many times. This sequence joins TRBV9 and TRBJ1-2; D gene ambiguous. Germline-derived CDR1 and CDR2 are SGDLS and YYNGEE. V was shortened by 3 bases and J by 8 bases, with 14 bases between the two germline ends. This CDR3 contains 13 residues. The CDR3 coding sequence is TGTGCCAGCAGCGCCAGTCAGGCTATCGGCTACACCTTC. Amino acids: CASSASQAIGYTF.

About this clonotype: This may be a read error: a much more frequent sequence differs by one nucleotide. The V and J genes are TRBV5-1 and TRBJ2-5; D is ambiguous. CDR1 is SGHRS, CDR2 YFSETQ, per germline. The CDR3 is 14 amino acids. The V end was cut by 3 bases, the J end by 8 bases, with 17 bases between. The CDR3: CASSSSASLDTQYF. The CDR3, as DNA: TGCGCCAGCAGCTCGTCTGCCAGCCTAGACACCCAGTACTTC.

Details on this clonotype: The junction departs from the called germline gene at one end, perhaps through a read error. The chain is built from TRBV2 and TRBJ2-1; the D is unclear. Germline lookup yields CDR1 SNHLY and CDR2 FYNNEI. The length of the CDR3 is 16 residues. CDR3 bases: TGTGCCAGCAGTGAAACGCTTCACGGCCACTACAATGAGCAGCTCTTC. Translated, it gives CASSETLHGHYNEQLF.

This clonotype showed up just a few times. This may be a read error: a much more frequent sequence differs by one nucleotide. V and J are TRBV6-6 and TRBJ1-3, with no clear D. Trimming removed 6 bases at V and 0 bases at J, with 6 bases between. The CDR3 loop spans 13 amino acids. Germline V gene sequence: CDR1 MNHNY, CDR2 SVGAGI (reference sequence). CDR3 coding DNA: TGTGCCAGCAGATTATCCTCTGGAAACACCATATATTTT. It is translated as CASRLSSGNTIYF.

This clonotype was counted only a few times. The rearrangement links TRBV6-6 to TRBJ1-3, with 7 bases identical to TRBD1. Per germline, CDR1 MNHNY and CDR2 SVGAGI (reference sequence). J was trimmed by 0 bases and V by 2 bases; bases with no gene match: 7. The CDR3 totals 17 residues. This chain's CDR3 is CASSYTGQPSSGNTIYF. The CDR3 DNA is TGTGCCAGCAGTTACACGGGACAGCCGAGCTCTGGAAACACCATATATTTT.

This clonotype was counted many times. This chain joins TRBV18 and TRBJ1-5, with D perhaps TRBD1 (5 bases). Germline CDR1 is KGHSH and CDR2 is LQKENI. The CDR3 runs to 18 residues. The V and J ends lost 2 bases and 2 bases respectively, with 19 bases between them. CDR3 loop: CASSPTAVVTEGNQPQHF. CDR3 nucleotides: TGTGCCAGCTCACCAACGGCCGTAGTGACAGAGGGCAATCAGCCCCAGCATTTT.

This clonotype came up many times. The J gene is TRBJ2-7, the V gene TRBV6-6, with D perhaps TRBD2 (5 bases). Per germline, CDR1 MNHNY and CDR2 SVGAGI (reference sequence). The CDR3 has 11 amino acids. V lost 9 bases, J lost 2 bases, and 8 bases lay in between. This CDR3 is CARDCPYEQYF. In DNA form, the CDR3 reads TGTGCCAGGGACTGTCCCTACGAGCAGTACTTC.

The gene calls are TRBV14 and TRBJ2-7, with D unresolved. The germline V and J ends were trimmed by 1 base and 7 bases, with 20 bases remaining between them. CDR1 SGHDN and CDR2 FVKESK come from the germline V gene. The CDR3 totals 16 residues. Written as DNA, the CDR3 is TGTGCCAGCAGCCAAGGGGTGACTCTTCCCTACAATGAGCAGTACGTC. It translates to CASSQGVTLPYNEQYV.

The genes are TRBV30 and TRBJ2-7; 10 bases are shared with TRBD1. The CDR3 consists of 15 residues. Germline CDR1 and CDR2: GTSNPN and SVGIG (reference sequence). V trimming: 2 bases; J trimming: 4 bases; junction bases outside the gene matches: 8. In DNA, the CDR3 is TGTGCCTGGAGTTTAATCCGGGACAGGGGTTACGAGCAGTACTTC. Residues: CAWSLIRDRGYEQYF.

This clonotype came up once. A junction boundary mismatches the germline segment, possibly from a read error. CDR3 sequence reads: CVSSLVGGTPYEQCF. The CDR3 nucleotides read TGCGTCAGCAGCTTGGTTGGCGGGACCCCCTACGAGCAGTGCTTC. The rearrangement uses TRBV5-1 and TRBJ2-7, with D perhaps TRBD2 (6 bases). Germline CDR1 reads SGHRS; CDR2 reads YFSETQ. The CDR3 has 15 residues.

In this sample, this clonotype turned up many times. The rearrangement uses TRBV10-2 and TRBJ2-3; TRBD2 matches at 7 bases. The ends lost 10 bases at V and 6 bases at J; junction bases unmatched: 19. Germline assignment: CDR1 WSHSY and CDR2 SAAADI. The CDR3 contains 16 residues. The CDR3 DNA reads as TGCGCCACCATGGGGCGGGGGAGTGTTCCCCCCGATACGCAGTATTTT. It encodes CATMGRGSVPPDTQYF.

This clonotype was seen at least ten times. V usage is TRBV20-1 and J usage is TRBJ2-4; a weak D match, TRBD1 (7 bases). Trimming took off 6 bases at V and 6 bases at J, with 18 bases between the two ends. Germline V gene lookup returns CDR1 DFQATT and CDR2 SNEGSKA (reference sequence). This CDR3 is built from 14 residues. The CDR3: CSAGGLRQGNIQYF. In nucleotides, the CDR3 is TGCAGTGCGGGGGGCTTACGACAGGGAAACATTCAGTACTTC.

The V gene is TRBV11-1, the J gene TRBJ1-4, with a tentative D call TRBD1 (6 bases). The CDR3 totals 15 residues. Germline V gene lookup returns CDR1 SGHAT and CDR2 FQDESV (reference sequence). V gave up 6 bases and J gave up 7 bases, with 18 bases separating them. The CDR3 region is CASSEFRGRREKLFF. DNA for the CDR3: TGTGCCAGCAGTGAATTCAGGGGACGCCGTGAAAAACTGTTTTTT.

This clonotype came up many times. This chain connects TRBV7-2 to TRBJ1-6, with unresolved D. Trimming stripped 6 bases from V and 7 bases from J, with 22 bases between. The CDR3 is 17 amino acids. Germline-derived CDR1 and CDR2 are SGHTA and FQGNSA. DNA of the CDR3: TGTGCCAGCAGTAACAACCCCATCTTACACTTAAATTCACCCCTCCACTTT. The encoded protein is CASSNNPILHLNSPLHF.

There are a few counts of this clonotype. A read error may explain this, as a much larger clone is one base away. The chain uses TRBV28 and TRBJ1-2; D remains unclear. V shed 2 bases and J shed 6 bases, with 13 bases lying between them. Germline V gene data show CDR1 as MDHEN and CDR2 as SYDVKM. This CDR3 region has 14 residues. This chain's CDR3 is CASSLGQDTNGYTF. The CDR3 DNA follows: TGTGCCAGCAGTTTAGGCCAGGATACGAATGGCTACACCTTC.

A remark on this clonotype: The germline gene is not matched at one end of the junction; a read error may be the cause. The rearrangement uses TRBV2 and TRBJ2-5; possible D gene TRBD1, 5 bases. This CDR3 region has 10 residues. In germline, CDR1 is SNHLY, CDR2 FYNNEI. The CDR3 bases are TGTGCCAGCAGCGTTACAGGTCCGAACTTC. It codes for CASSVTGPNF. The whole variable domain, remainder taken from reference TRBV2 and TRBJ2-5, is EPEVTQTPSHQVTQMGQEVILRCVPISNHLYFYWYRQILGQKVEFLVSFYNNEISEKSEIFDDQFSVERPDGSNFTLKIRSTKLEDSAMYFCASSVTGPNFGPGTRLLVL.

This clonotype was seen a handful of times. This clone may be a read error of a much larger clone one base away. The rearrangement joins TRBV10-3 to TRBJ2-3; tentative D call: TRBD1 (6 bases). TRBJ1-5 matches the DNA end more closely, so the J call is doubtful. Per the germline V gene, CDR1 is ENHRY and CDR2 is SYGVKD. The CDR3 has 13 residues. CDR3 loop: CAIRGTGSDTQHF. The CDR3, as DNA: TGTGCCATCAGGGGCACAGGGTCGGATACGCAGCATTTT.

Many counts were recorded for this clonotype. This chain joins TRBV6-1 and TRBJ1-2; no firm D call. The CDR3 consists of 13 residues. Germline CDR1 MNHNS, CDR2 SASEGT. V lost 9 bases and J lost 7, with 18 bases in between. The CDR3 is CARMDGGDGGYTF. The CDR3 coding sequence is TGTGCCAGGATGGATGGAGGAGATGGTGGCTACACCTTC.

This rearrangement joins TRBV7-9 to TRBJ1-4, with 7 bases lining up with TRBD1. Germline CDR1 reads SEHNR; CDR2 reads FQNEAQ (reference sequence). The CDR3 runs 20 residues. Losses at the gene ends were 3 bases for V and 0 bases for J; bases not matched to a gene: 16. CDR3 loop: CASSFDPGQRFRPTNEKLFF. CDR3 bases: TGTGCCAGCAGCTTCGACCCGGGACAGCGCTTTCGCCCAACTAATGAAAAACTGTTTTTT.

This clonotype appeared many times. The chain is built from TRBV4-1 and TRBJ2-1, with TRBD1 identical over 11 bases. CDR1 is MGHRA, CDR2 YSYEKL, per germline. The trim removed 4 bases at V and 4 bases at J, leaving 12 bases unmatched. The CDR3 spans 18 residues. CDR3 amino acids: CASSLSLLGTGGYNEQFF. The CDR3 region has the DNA TGCGCCAGCAGCCTGTCCCTCCTGGGGACAGGGGGGTACAATGAGCAGTTCTTC.

This clonotype was counted only a few times. The chain combines TRBV6-1 with TRBJ2-6; TRBD2 might be the D (7 bases). Germline CDR1 and CDR2: MNHNS and SASEGT. This CDR3 comprises 15 residues. V shed 10 bases and J shed 2 bases, with 15 bases lying between them. In DNA form, the CDR3 reads TGTGCCACCAGGGAGGGGGGAGCTGGGGCCAACGTCCTGACTTTC. Protein product: CATREGGAGANVLTF.

This clonotype came up many times. This chain links TRBV6-2 or TRBV6-3 with TRBJ2-2; 8 bases line up with TRBD1. Germline loops: CDR1 MNHEY, CDR2 SVGEGT. The J segment lost 8 bases and the V segment lost 6 bases, leaving 11 bases of the junction unmatched. CDR3 length: 15 residues. The CDR3 sequence is CASRPTGARAGELFF. For the CDR3, the DNA is TGTGCCAGCAGACCGACAGGGGCAAGAGCTGGGGAGCTGTTTTTT.

This clonotype was counted ten times or more. The V and J genes are TRBV20-1 and TRBJ2-1, with D tentatively TRBD1 or TRBD2 (5 bases each). V was pared by 1 base and J by 8 bases, with 24 bases between. Germline V gene lookup returns CDR1 DFQATT and CDR2 SNEGSKA (reference sequence). CDR3 length equals 17 residues. In DNA, the CDR3 is TGCAGTGCTAGAGTTAAACGAACGGGGCGGGTATTGTATGAGCAGTTCTTC. As protein: CSARVKRTGRVLYEQFF.